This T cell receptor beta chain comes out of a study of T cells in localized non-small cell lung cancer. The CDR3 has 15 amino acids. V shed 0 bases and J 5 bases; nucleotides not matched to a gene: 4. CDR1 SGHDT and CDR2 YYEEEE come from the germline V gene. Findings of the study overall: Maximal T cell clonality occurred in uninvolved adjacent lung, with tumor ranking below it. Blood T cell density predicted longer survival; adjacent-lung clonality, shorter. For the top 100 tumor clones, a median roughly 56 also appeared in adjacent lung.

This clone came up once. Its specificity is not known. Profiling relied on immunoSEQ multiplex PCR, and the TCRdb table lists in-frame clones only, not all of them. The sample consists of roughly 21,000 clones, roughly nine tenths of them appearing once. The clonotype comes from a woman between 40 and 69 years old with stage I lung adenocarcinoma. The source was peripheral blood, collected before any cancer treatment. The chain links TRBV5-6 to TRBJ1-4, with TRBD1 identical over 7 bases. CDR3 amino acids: CASSLAGTANEKLFF. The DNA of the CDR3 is TGTGCCAGCAGCTTGGCCGGGACAGCGAATGAAAAACTGTTTTTT.